This is a list of T cell receptor beta chains from one sample in a study of memory CD4+ T cells and cytomegalovirus serostatus. Some clones are missing from TCRdb's copy, which holds only in-frame ones; the method was immunoSEQ multiplex PCR. The data hold about 50,000 clones, with roughly 80% observed a single time. The sequenced sample was memory CD4+ T cells from blood. Every receptor here comes from an adult in good health and CMV-seronegative. Each CDR3 is given with its conserved first and last residue. Fields, in order: D gene, clone size, V gene, J gene, CDR3 DNA, CDR3 protein. A D gene is named only where the DNA matches it firmly. Size is omitted from some rows. Given values are once, few, many or a class for expanded clones.

D gene: TRBD1; clone size: NA; V gene: TRBV9; J gene: TRBJ1-2; CDR3 DNA: TGTGCCAGCAGCCCTCAAGACAGGGCCGGTTATGGCTACACCTTC; CDR3 protein: CASSPQDRAGYGYTF
D gene: NA; clone size: NA; V gene: TRBV6-1; J gene: TRBJ1-1; CDR3 DNA: TGTGCCAGCAGTGAAGCCGTCAAAAACACTGAAGCTTTCTTT; CDR3 protein: CASSEAVKNTEAFF
D gene: NA; clone size: NA; V gene: TRBV19; J gene: TRBJ2-2; CDR3 DNA: TGTGCCAGAAGACAGGAGTGGGGCACCGGGGAGCTGTTTTTT; CDR3 protein: CARRQEWGTGELFF
D gene: NA; clone size: NA; V gene: TRBV7-3; J gene: TRBJ2-5; CDR3 DNA: TGTGCCAGCAGCCCGGGTGGGGACCGGGAGACCCAGTACTTC; CDR3 protein: CASSPGGDRETQYF
D gene: TRBD1; clone size: once; V gene: TRBV5-1; J gene: TRBJ1-1; CDR3 DNA: TGCGCCAGCAGCTTGGGACAGGGGGCTGGTATCACTGAAGCTTTCTTT; CDR3 protein: CASSLGQGAGITEAFF
D gene: TRBD2; clone size: NA; V gene: TRBV7-2; J gene: TRBJ2-7; CDR3 DNA: TGTGCCAGCAGCACGGGACTAACCTCTGAGCAGTACTTC; CDR3 protein: CASSTGLTSEQYF
D gene: NA; clone size: NA; V gene: TRBV6-5; J gene: TRBJ2-7; CDR3 DNA: TGTGCCAGCAGTTACTCGAGGGGGTACGAGCAGTACTTC; CDR3 protein: CASSYSRGYEQYF
D gene: NA; clone size: NA; V gene: TRBV1; J gene: TRBJ1-3; CDR3 DNA: TGCACCAGCAGGGGTATAAGGGGGTCTCCAAACACCATATATTTT; CDR3 protein: CTSRGIRGSPNTIYF
D gene: NA; clone size: NA; V gene: TRBV28; J gene: TRBJ2-1; CDR3 DNA: TGTGCCAGCAGCTTCTCGGGGCTGACCTACAATGAGCAGTTCTTC; CDR3 protein: CASSFSGLTYNEQFF
D gene: NA; clone size: NA; V gene: TRBV18; J gene: TRBJ1-4; CDR3 DNA: TGTGCCAGCTCACCACCGGGCCTAGGAGGGGCAACTAATGAAAAACTGTTTTTT; CDR3 protein: CASSPPGLGGATNEKLFF
D gene: TRBD1; clone size: NA; V gene: TRBV18; J gene: TRBJ2-3; CDR3 DNA: TGTGCCAGCTCAGTCCGGACAGGGATGACAGATACGCAGTATTTT; CDR3 protein: CASSVRTGMTDTQYF
D gene: NA; clone size: once; V gene: TRBV4-2; J gene: TRBJ2-5; CDR3 DNA: TGTGCCAGCAGCCAGGGGGGCCCGGAGACCCAGTACTTC; CDR3 protein: CASSQGGPETQYF
D gene: TRBD1; clone size: NA; V gene: TRBV28; J gene: TRBJ1-1; CDR3 DNA: TGTGCCAGCAGTGACTTTGAACAGGGGGCTTCTTATAACACTGAAGCTTTCTTT; CDR3 protein: CASSDFEQGASYNTEAFF
D gene: NA; clone size: NA; V gene: TRBV29-1; J gene: TRBJ2-5; CDR3 DNA: TGCAGCGTTGAAAGTATAGGGGGTGGTCAAGAGACCCAGTACTTC; CDR3 protein: CSVESIGGGQETQYF
D gene: TRBD2; clone size: NA; V gene: TRBV7-2; J gene: TRBJ2-3; CDR3 DNA: TGTGCCAGCAGCTTAGGAGCGGGGGGACCCTCCGGTACGCAGTATTTT; CDR3 protein: CASSLGAGGPSGTQYF
D gene: NA; clone size: NA; V gene: TRBV27; J gene: TRBJ2-2; CDR3 DNA: TGTGCCAGCAGTTTGTCTCTAGCGACCGGGGAGCTGTTTTTT; CDR3 protein: CASSLSLATGELFF
D gene: NA; clone size: NA; V gene: TRBV19; J gene: TRBJ1-5; CDR3 DNA: TGTGCCAGTAGTATAAGAGATACTCCAAGGCAGCCCCAGCATTTT; CDR3 protein: CASSIRDTPRQPQHF
D gene: NA; clone size: NA; V gene: TRBV5-1; J gene: TRBJ2-1; CDR3 DNA: TGCGCCAGCAGCTTGGCCGGGATAGGGGGAAGTGAGCAGTTCTTC; CDR3 protein: CASSLAGIGGSEQFF
D gene: TRBD1; clone size: NA; V gene: TRBV7-9; J gene: TRBJ1-5; CDR3 DNA: TGTGCCAGCAGCTTAGGAGGGGGCCCTTATCAGCCCCAGCATTTT; CDR3 protein: CASSLGGGPYQPQHF
D gene: NA; clone size: NA; V gene: TRBV2; J gene: TRBJ1-2; CDR3 DNA: TGTGCCAGCAGTGGGCTCCTACAGGTTGCAGTTGGCTACACCTTC; CDR3 protein: CASSGLLQVAVGYTF
D gene: NA; clone size: NA; V gene: TRBV21-1; J gene: TRBJ2-6; CDR3 DNA: TGTGCCAGCAGCAAAGCTTCGGGATGCAATACCTCTGGGGCCAACGTCCTGACTTTC; CDR3 protein: CASSKASGCNTSGANVLTF
D gene: NA; clone size: NA; V gene: TRBV5-1; J gene: TRBJ1-1; CDR3 DNA: TGCGCCAGCAGCTCCGATTTTATGAACACTGAAGCTTTCTTT; CDR3 protein: CASSSDFMNTEAFF
D gene: NA; clone size: NA; V gene: TRBV7-2; J gene: TRBJ1-2; CDR3 DNA: TGTGCCAGCAGCCCACGGACAGCAACTAACTATGGCTACACCTTC; CDR3 protein: CASSPRTATNYGYTF
D gene: TRBD1; clone size: NA; V gene: TRBV9; J gene: TRBJ2-5; CDR3 DNA: TGTGCCAGCAGCAACTCAGGGACAGCCCAAGAGACCCAGTACTTC; CDR3 protein: CASSNSGTAQETQYF
D gene: NA; clone size: NA; V gene: TRBV25-1; J gene: TRBJ2-6; CDR3 DNA: TGTGCCAGCAGTGAGAAATCTGGGGCCAACGTCCTGACTTTC; CDR3 protein: CASSEKSGANVLTF
D gene: NA; clone size: NA; V gene: TRBV5-6; J gene: TRBJ2-7; CDR3 DNA: TGTGCCAGCAGCCCAAGAGGAGGACAGCCCTACGAGCAGTACTTC; CDR3 protein: CASSPRGGQPYEQYF
D gene: NA; clone size: NA; V gene: TRBV2; J gene: TRBJ2-5; CDR3 DNA: TGTGCCAGCTCTCCCAGGTTTGGAGGAGAGACCCAGTACTTC; CDR3 protein: CASSPRFGGETQYF
D gene: NA; clone size: NA; V gene: TRBV6-5; J gene: TRBJ1-1; CDR3 DNA: TGTGCCAGCAGTTACTCCGCGGGGGGGCTTACTGAAGCTTTCTTT; CDR3 protein: CASSYSAGGLTEAFF
D gene: NA; clone size: NA; V gene: TRBV18; J gene: TRBJ2-5; CDR3 DNA: TGTGCCAGCTCACCACCGAGAACGGAAGAGACCCAGTACTTC; CDR3 protein: CASSPPRTEETQYF
D gene: TRBD1; clone size: NA; V gene: TRBV11-2; J gene: TRBJ2-3; CDR3 DNA: TGTGCCAGCAGCTTAGTTGGGCAGGGGGCCACAGATACGCAGTATTTT; CDR3 protein: CASSLVGQGATDTQYF
D gene: TRBD2; clone size: NA; V gene: TRBV5-8; J gene: TRBJ2-2; CDR3 DNA: TGTGCCAGCAGCCCAGGACTAGCTATCGTCGGGGAGCTGTTTTTT; CDR3 protein: CASSPGLAIVGELFF
D gene: TRBD2; clone size: few; V gene: TRBV18; J gene: TRBJ2-3; CDR3 DNA: TGTGCCAGCTCACCGCCGGGACTAGCGGGGGGGGATACGCAGTATTTT; CDR3 protein: CASSPPGLAGGDTQYF
D gene: TRBD1; clone size: once; V gene: TRBV2; J gene: TRBJ2-5; CDR3 DNA: TGTGCCAGCAGCCGGGACAGGGGGCGCCAAGAGACCCAGTACTTC; CDR3 protein: CASSRDRGRQETQYF
D gene: NA; clone size: once; V gene: TRBV18; J gene: TRBJ2-1; CDR3 DNA: TGTGCCAGCTCACCATTTCAGGAAAACAATGAGCAGTTCTTC; CDR3 protein: CASSPFQENNEQFF
D gene: NA; clone size: few; V gene: TRBV5-1; J gene: TRBJ1-2; CDR3 DNA: TGCGCCAGCAAGTCCGCAGACGCCTATGGCTACACCTTC; CDR3 protein: CASKSADAYGYTF
D gene: NA; clone size: NA; V gene: TRBV2; J gene: TRBJ1-1; CDR3 DNA: TGTGCCAGCAGTTACAGGGACACTGAAGCTTTCTTT; CDR3 protein: CASSYRDTEAFF
D gene: TRBD1; clone size: NA; V gene: TRBV19; J gene: TRBJ2-7; CDR3 DNA: TGTGCCAGTAGCGAGACAGGGTACTACGAGCAGTACTTC; CDR3 protein: CASSETGYYEQYF
D gene: NA; clone size: NA; V gene: TRBV4-3; J gene: TRBJ1-5; CDR3 DNA: TGCGCCAGCAGCCAAGAAGCAGGGTATCAGCCCCAGCATTTT; CDR3 protein: CASSQEAGYQPQHF
D gene: NA; clone size: NA; V gene: TRBV6-5; J gene: TRBJ2-2; CDR3 DNA: TGTGCCAGCAGTTACTTTTATGCACCCACCGGGGAGCTGTTTTTT; CDR3 protein: CASSYFYAPTGELFF
D gene: NA; clone size: NA; V gene: TRBV5-4; J gene: TRBJ2-4; CDR3 DNA: TGTGCCAGCAGCCCACCAGGCATCCAAAACATTCAGTACTTC; CDR3 protein: CASSPPGIQNIQYF
D gene: NA; clone size: NA; V gene: TRBV9; J gene: TRBJ2-2; CDR3 DNA: TGTGCCAGCAGCGCAGGGCCAGGGGGAGGGTTCGCCGGGGAGCTGTTTTTT; CDR3 protein: CASSAGPGGGFAGELFF
D gene: TRBD2; clone size: NA; V gene: TRBV4-2; J gene: TRBJ2-3; CDR3 DNA: TGTGCCAGCAGCCGCGGACTAGCGGGGGGCCTGGGAGATACGCAGTATTTT; CDR3 protein: CASSRGLAGGLGDTQYF
D gene: NA; clone size: NA; V gene: TRBV19; J gene: TRBJ2-5; CDR3 DNA: TGTGCCAGTAGTATAGGTACGACCCTGGGAGAGACCCAGTACTTC; CDR3 protein: CASSIGTTLGETQYF
D gene: NA; clone size: NA; V gene: TRBV29-1; J gene: TRBJ1-2; CDR3 DNA: TGCAGCGTTGGACAGGACTATGGCTACACCTTC; CDR3 protein: CSVGQDYGYTF
D gene: TRBD1; clone size: NA; V gene: TRBV6-6; J gene: TRBJ1-1; CDR3 DNA: TGTGCCAGCAGTTACGACAGGGGATACACTGAAGCTTTCTTT; CDR3 protein: CASSYDRGYTEAFF
D gene: NA; clone size: NA; V gene: TRBV28; J gene: TRBJ2-3; CDR3 DNA: TGTGCCAGCAGTTTACCCGGGACTCTCAGGGATACGCAGTATTTT; CDR3 protein: CASSLPGTLRDTQYF
D gene: NA; clone size: NA; V gene: TRBV7-2; J gene: TRBJ1-2; CDR3 DNA: TGTGCCAGCAGCTTAGGCACTAACTATGGCTACACCTTC; CDR3 protein: CASSLGTNYGYTF
D gene: TRBD2; clone size: NA; V gene: TRBV9; J gene: TRBJ2-3; CDR3 DNA: TGTGCCAGCAGCGTAAGAGCGGGGGGGAGCACAGATACGCAGTATTTT; CDR3 protein: CASSVRAGGSTDTQYF
D gene: TRBD1; clone size: NA; V gene: TRBV6-1; J gene: TRBJ2-5; CDR3 DNA: TGTGCCAGCAGTGATAGACAGGGGGCGCCGAAGACCCAGTACTTC; CDR3 protein: CASSDRQGAPKTQYF
D gene: NA; clone size: NA; V gene: TRBV18; J gene: TRBJ2-7; CDR3 DNA: TGTGCCAGCTCACCTCCTGTCAGTGACCTCAGCTCCTACGAGCAGTACTTC; CDR3 protein: CASSPPVSDLSSYEQYF
D gene: NA; clone size: NA; V gene: TRBV5-4; J gene: TRBJ1-1; CDR3 DNA: TGTGCCAGCAGCTTGGGGCTGAACACTGAAGCTTTCTTT; CDR3 protein: CASSLGLNTEAFF